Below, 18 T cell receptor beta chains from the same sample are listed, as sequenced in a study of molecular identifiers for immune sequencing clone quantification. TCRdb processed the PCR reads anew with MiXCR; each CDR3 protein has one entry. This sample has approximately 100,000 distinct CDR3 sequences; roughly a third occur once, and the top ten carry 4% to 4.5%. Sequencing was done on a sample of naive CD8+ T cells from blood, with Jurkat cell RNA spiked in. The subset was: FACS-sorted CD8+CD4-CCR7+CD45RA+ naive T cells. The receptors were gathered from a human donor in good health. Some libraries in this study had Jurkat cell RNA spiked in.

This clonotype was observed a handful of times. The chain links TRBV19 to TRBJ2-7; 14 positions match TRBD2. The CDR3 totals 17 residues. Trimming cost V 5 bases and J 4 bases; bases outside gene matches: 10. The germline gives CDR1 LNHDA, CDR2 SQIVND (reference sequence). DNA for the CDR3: TGTGCCAGTAGTCATCCGGGACTAGCGGGAGTAGGTTACGAGCAGTACTTC. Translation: CASSHPGLAGVGYEQYF.

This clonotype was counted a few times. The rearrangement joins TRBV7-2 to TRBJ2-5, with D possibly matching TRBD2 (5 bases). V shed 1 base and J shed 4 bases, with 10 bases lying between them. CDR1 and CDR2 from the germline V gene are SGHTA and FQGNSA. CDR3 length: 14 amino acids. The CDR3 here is CASSLGLSGETQYF. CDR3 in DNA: TGTGCCAGCAGCTTAGGACTGAGCGGAGAGACCCAGTACTTC.

The DNA for the CDR3 is TGTGCCAGCAGAATCACCTACGAGCAGTACTTC. It encodes CASRITYEQYF. J is TRBJ2-7 and V is TRBV6-6; D remains unclear. CDR1 and CDR2 (germline): MNHNY, SVGAGI (reference sequence). Trimming took off 6 bases at V and 2 bases at J, with 5 bases between the two ends. The CDR3 has 11 amino acids.

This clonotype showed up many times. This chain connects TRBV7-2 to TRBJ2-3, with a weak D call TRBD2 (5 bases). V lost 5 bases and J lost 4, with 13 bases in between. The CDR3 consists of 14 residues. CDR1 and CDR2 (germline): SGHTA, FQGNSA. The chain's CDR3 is CASSPTSWADTQYF. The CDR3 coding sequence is TGTGCCAGCAGCCCTACTAGTTGGGCAGATACGCAGTATTTT.

The CDR3 is CASSDPGGENTEAFF. The CDR3 DNA is TGTGCCAGCAGTGACCCAGGGGGGGAGAACACTGAAGCTTTCTTT. This chain uses TRBV25-1 with TRBJ1-1, with 7 bases identical to TRBD1. The CDR3 runs 15 residues. Trimming at V came to 3 bases and at J to 1 base, leaving 5 bases not matched to a gene. Per the germline V gene, CDR1 is MGHDK and CDR2 is SYGVNS.

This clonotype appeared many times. The DNA of the CDR3 is TGTGCCAGCAGCTTAAGTATTGACGAAGAGACCCAGTACTTC. It yields the protein CASSLSIDEETQYF. The chain recombines TRBV11-2 with TRBJ2-5; D unresolved. V lost 2 bases and J lost 3, with 10 bases in between. CDR3 length: 14 residues. Per the germline V gene, CDR1 is SGHAT and CDR2 is FQNNGV. The variable domain in full, completed from reference TRBV11-2 and TRBJ2-5, reads EAGVAQSPRYKIIEKRQSVAFWCNPISGHATLYWYQQILGQGPKLLIQFQNNGVVDDSQLPKDRFSAERLKGVDSTLKIQPAKLEDSAVYLCASSLSIDEETQYFGPGTRLLVL.

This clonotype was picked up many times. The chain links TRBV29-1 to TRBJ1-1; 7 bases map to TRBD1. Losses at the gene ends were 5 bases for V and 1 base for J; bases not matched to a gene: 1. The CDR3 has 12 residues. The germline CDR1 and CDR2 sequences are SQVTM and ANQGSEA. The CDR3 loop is CSVRTGNTEAFF. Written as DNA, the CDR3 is TGCAGCGTTCGGACAGGGAACACTGAAGCTTTCTTT.

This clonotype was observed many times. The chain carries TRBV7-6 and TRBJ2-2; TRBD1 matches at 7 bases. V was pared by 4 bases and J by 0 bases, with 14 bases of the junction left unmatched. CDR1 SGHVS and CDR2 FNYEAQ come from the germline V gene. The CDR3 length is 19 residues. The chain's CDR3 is CASSSDGQARVANTGELFF. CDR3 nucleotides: TGTGCCAGCAGCTCAGACGGACAGGCTAGAGTCGCGAACACCGGGGAGCTGTTTTTT.

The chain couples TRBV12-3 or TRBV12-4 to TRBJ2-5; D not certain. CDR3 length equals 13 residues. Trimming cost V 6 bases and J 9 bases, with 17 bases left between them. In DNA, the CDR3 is TGTGCCAGCAGCCCCGGGTCTACTGGGGCCCAGTACTTC. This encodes CASSPGSTGAQYF.

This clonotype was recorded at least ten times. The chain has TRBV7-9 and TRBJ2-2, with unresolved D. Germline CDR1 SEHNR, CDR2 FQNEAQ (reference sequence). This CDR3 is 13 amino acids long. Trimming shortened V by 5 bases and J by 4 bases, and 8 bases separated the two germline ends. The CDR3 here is CASSDRFTGELFF. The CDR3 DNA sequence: TGTGCCAGCAGCGACCGCTTCACCGGGGAGCTGTTTTTT.

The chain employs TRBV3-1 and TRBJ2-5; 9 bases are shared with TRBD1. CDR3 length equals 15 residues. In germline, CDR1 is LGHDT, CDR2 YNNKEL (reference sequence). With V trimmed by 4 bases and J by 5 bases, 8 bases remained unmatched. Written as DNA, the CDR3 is TGTGCCAGCAGCCCGACCTCGGACAGGGGTGAGACCCAGTACTTC. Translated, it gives CASSPTSDRGETQYF.

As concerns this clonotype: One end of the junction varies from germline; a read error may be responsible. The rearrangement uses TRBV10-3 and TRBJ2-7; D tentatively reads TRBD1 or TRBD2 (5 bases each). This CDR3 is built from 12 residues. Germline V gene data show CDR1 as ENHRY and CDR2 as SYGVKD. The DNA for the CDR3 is TGTGCCCTCAGTGACCGGGGCTACGCGCAGTCCTTC. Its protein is CALSDRGYAQSF.

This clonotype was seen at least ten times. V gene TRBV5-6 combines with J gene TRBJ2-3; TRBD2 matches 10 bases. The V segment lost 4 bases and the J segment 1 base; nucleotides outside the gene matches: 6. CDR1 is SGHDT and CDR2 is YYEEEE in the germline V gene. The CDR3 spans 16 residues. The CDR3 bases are TGTGCCAGCAGCCCGGGACTAGCGAGCCGCACAGATACGCAGTATTTT. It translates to CASSPGLASRTDTQYF. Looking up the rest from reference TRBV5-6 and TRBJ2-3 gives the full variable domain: DAGVTQSPTHLIKTRGQQVTLRCSPKSGHDTVSWYQQALGQGPQFIFQYYEEEERQRGNFPDRFSGHQFPNYSSELNVNALLLGDSALYLCASSPGLASRTDTQYFGPGTRLTVL.

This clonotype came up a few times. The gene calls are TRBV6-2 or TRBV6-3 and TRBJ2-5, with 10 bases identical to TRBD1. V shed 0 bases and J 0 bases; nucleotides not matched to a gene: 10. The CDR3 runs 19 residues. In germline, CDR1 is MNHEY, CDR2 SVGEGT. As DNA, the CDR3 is TGTGCCAGCAGTTACTCCTTCGTCCCGGGACAGGGGTACCAAGAGACCCAGTACTTC. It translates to CASSYSFVPGQGYQETQYF.

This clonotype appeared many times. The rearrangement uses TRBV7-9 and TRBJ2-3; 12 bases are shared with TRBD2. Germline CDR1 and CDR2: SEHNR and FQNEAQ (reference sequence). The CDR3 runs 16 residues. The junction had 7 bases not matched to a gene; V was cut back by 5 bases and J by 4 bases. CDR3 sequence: CASSLLAGGPSDTQYF. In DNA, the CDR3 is TGTGCCAGCAGCCTGCTAGCGGGAGGGCCGTCAGATACGCAGTATTTT.

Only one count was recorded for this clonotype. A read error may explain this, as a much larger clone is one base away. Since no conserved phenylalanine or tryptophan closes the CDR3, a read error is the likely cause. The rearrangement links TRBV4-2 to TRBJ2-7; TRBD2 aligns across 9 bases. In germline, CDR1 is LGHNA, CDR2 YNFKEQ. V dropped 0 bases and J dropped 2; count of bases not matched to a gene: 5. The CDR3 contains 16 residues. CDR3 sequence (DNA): TGTGCCAGCAGCCAAGAATCTACTAGCGGGCCCTACGAGCAGTACATC. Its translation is CASSQESTSGPYEQYI.

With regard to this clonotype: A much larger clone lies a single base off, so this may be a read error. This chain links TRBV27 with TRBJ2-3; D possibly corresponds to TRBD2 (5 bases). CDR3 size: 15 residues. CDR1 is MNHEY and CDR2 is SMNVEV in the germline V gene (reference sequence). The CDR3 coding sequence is TGTGCCAGCAGTCCACGTCCGGGGATGGCAGATTCGCAGTATTTT. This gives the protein CASSPRPGMADSQYF.

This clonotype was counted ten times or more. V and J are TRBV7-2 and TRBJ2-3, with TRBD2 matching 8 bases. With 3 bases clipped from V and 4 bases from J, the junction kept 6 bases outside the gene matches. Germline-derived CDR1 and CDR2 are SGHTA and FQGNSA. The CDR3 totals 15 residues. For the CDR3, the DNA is TGTGCCAGCAGCTTTACGGGAGGGCCCGCAGATACGCAGTATTTT. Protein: CASSFTGGPADTQYF.